The rows below give T cell receptor beta chains drawn from one sample of a study of blood T cell repertoires in COVID-19. Assay used: immunoSEQ multiplex PCR; TCRdb lists only in-frame clones, some missing. The sample carries 85,000 to 130,000 clones, 71% recorded once. The sequencing input was peripheral blood. These receptors were taken from a human donor with acute or convalescent COVID-19. The donor label of this sample is uncertain. Each CDR3 is given without its conserved first and last residue. The D gene is left open where the match is weak. A clone size is listed for some rows: how often the clone was seen (once, few, many), or a class if it is expanded.

abundance: NA; j_gene: TRBJ2-5; v_gene: TRBV7-9; d_gene: NA; CDR3aa: ASSLDRGYQETQY
abundance: NA; j_gene: TRBJ2-7; v_gene: TRBV19; d_gene: TRBD2; CDR3aa: ASSSTSGGAYEQY
abundance: NA; j_gene: TRBJ1-2; v_gene: TRBV6-1; d_gene: TRBD1; CDR3aa: ASSEAMGQFNYGYT
abundance: NA; j_gene: TRBJ1-1; v_gene: TRBV10-1; d_gene: NA; CDR3aa: ASSESSRANTEAF
abundance: NA; j_gene: TRBJ1-1; v_gene: TRBV30; d_gene: TRBD1; CDR3aa: ASSSRTGGVTEAF
abundance: many; j_gene: TRBJ2-6; v_gene: TRBV5-1; d_gene: TRBD1; CDR3aa: ASSLPGQGLNVLT
abundance: NA; j_gene: TRBJ1-1; v_gene: TRBV13; d_gene: TRBD1; CDR3aa: ASSNRDRVGTEAF
abundance: NA; j_gene: TRBJ2-5; v_gene: TRBV4-2; d_gene: NA; CDR3aa: ASSRGQPPWEETQY
abundance: many; j_gene: TRBJ1-5; v_gene: TRBV23-1; d_gene: NA; CDR3aa: ASSHKPQH
abundance: NA; j_gene: TRBJ2-3; v_gene: TRBV11-3; d_gene: TRBD2; CDR3aa: ASSSGLVPADTQY
abundance: NA; j_gene: TRBJ1-6; v_gene: TRBV10-2; d_gene: NA; CDR3aa: ASRFPGGASPLH
abundance: NA; j_gene: TRBJ2-5; v_gene: TRBV7-2; d_gene: TRBD1; CDR3aa: ASSFEEWTGGVETQY
abundance: NA; j_gene: TRBJ1-5; v_gene: TRBV10-2; d_gene: NA; CDR3aa: ASSEALKNRDQPQH
abundance: NA; j_gene: TRBJ2-5; v_gene: TRBV12-3/TRBV12-4; d_gene: NA; CDR3aa: ASREGARETQY
abundance: NA; j_gene: TRBJ2-2; v_gene: TRBV6-6; d_gene: NA; CDR3aa: ASSYSNRRNTGELF
abundance: NA; j_gene: TRBJ2-1; v_gene: TRBV7-3; d_gene: TRBD1; CDR3aa: ASSSGQGHNEQF
abundance: NA; j_gene: TRBJ1-2; v_gene: TRBV27; d_gene: NA; CDR3aa: ASSFSGYGYT
abundance: NA; j_gene: TRBJ2-6; v_gene: TRBV21-1; d_gene: NA; CDR3aa: ASTNSSGANVLT